Shown below are 4 T cell receptor beta chains from a single sample sequenced in a study of identical twins. Each CDR3 protein is one row after TCRdb ran MiXCR on the 5' RACE reads. The sample holds 700,000 to 950,000 distinct CDR3 sequences; 9% to 15% are singletons and the top ten take around 1.6%. This same sample was also taken into another study, of yellow fever vaccine responses in identical twins.

The sample consisted of PBMCs. Receptor source: a woman aged 18-29 years in good health.

This clonotype turned up a few times. The chain combines TRBV7-8 with TRBJ2-1; 7 positions agree with TRBD2. The CDR3 has 13 amino acids. J gave up 4 bases and V 11 bases, and 8 bases lay outside the gene matches. Germline V gene lookup returns CDR1 SGHVS and CDR2 FQNEAQ. This CDR3 reads CAGGGETYNEQFF. The CDR3 DNA reads as TGTGCCGGGGGGGGGGAAACTTACAATGAGCAGTTCTTC.

In its sample, this clonotype was seen a few times. The chain carries TRBV18 and TRBJ2-1; D ambiguous. Germline V CDR1 and CDR2: KGHSH, LQKENI. The CDR3 consists of 19 residues. With 2 bases removed from V and 0 bases from J, the gap between germline ends came to 20 bases. CDR3 amino acids: CASSPESPLLFSSYNEQFF. The CDR3, as DNA: TGTGCCAGCTCACCAGAATCCCCCCTCCTCTTCAGCTCCTACAATGAGCAGTTCTTC.

This clonotype was detected only a few times. This sequence joins TRBV20-1 and TRBJ1-1, with 7 bases matching TRBD1. The V segment lost 5 bases and the J segment 7 bases; nucleotides outside the gene matches: 4. Per the germline V gene, CDR1 is DFQATT and CDR2 is SNEGSKA (reference sequence). CDR3 length: 11 amino acids. CDR3 region: CSAPQGVEAFF. The CDR3 region has the DNA TGCAGTGCTCCTCAGGGGGTTGAAGCTTTCTTT.

This clonotype was detected only a few times. V and J are TRBV20-1 and TRBJ2-1; 10 bases fit TRBD2. J lost 0 bases, V lost 6 bases, and 8 bases had no gene match. Germline loops: CDR1 DFQATT, CDR2 SNEGSKA (reference sequence). This CDR3 has 16 residues. This CDR3 is CSAKAGGTSSYNEQFF. CDR3 in DNA: TGCAGTGCGAAAGCGGGGGGGACGAGCTCCTACAATGAGCAGTTCTTC.